A selection of T cell receptor beta chains follows, all from one sample in a study of shared clonotypes between healthy human individuals. Some clones are missing from TCRdb's copy, which holds only in-frame ones; the method was immunoSEQ multiplex PCR. Of 450,000 to 600,000 clones listed, about four fifths were seen once; the top ten hold 13%. Sequencing input: PBMCs. These receptors were obtained from a woman aged 40 to 55 in good health. Some clones in this sample may be carry-over from other donors' samples. The CDR3 runs from the conserved cysteine through the conserved F or W. The D gene is left open where the match is weak. Rows may omit the clone size; those that give it use once, few, many or a size class.

D gene: TRBD1
V gene: TRBV18
J gene: TRBJ2-1
clone size: -
CDR3 protein: CASSPTTGDHEQFF
CDR3 DNA: TGTGCCAGCTCACCGACGACAGGGGACCATGAGCAGTTCTTC

D gene: -
V gene: TRBV28
J gene: TRBJ1-1
clone size: once
CDR3 protein: CASSRWYQNTEAFF
CDR3 DNA: TGTGCCAGCAGCCGGTGGTACCAGAACACTGAAGCTTTCTTT

D gene: -
V gene: TRBV7-9
J gene: TRBJ1-5
clone size: -
CDR3 protein: CASSLISSNQPQHF
CDR3 DNA: TGTGCCAGCAGCTTAATTTCCTCGAATCAGCCCCAGCATTTT

D gene: -
V gene: TRBV10-3
J gene: TRBJ2-7
clone size: once
CDR3 protein: CAINLEGNGEQYF
CDR3 DNA: TGTGCCATCAATCTAGAGGGTAATGGGGAGCAGTACTTC

D gene: TRBD1
V gene: TRBV7-9
J gene: TRBJ2-7
clone size: -
CDR3 protein: CASSAPGQGVNEQYF
CDR3 DNA: TGTGCCAGCAGCGCTCCGGGACAGGGGGTCAACGAGCAGTACTTC

D gene: TRBD2
V gene: TRBV2
J gene: TRBJ2-2
clone size: once
CDR3 protein: CASSEVSGSVGTGELFF
CDR3 DNA: TGTGCCAGCAGTGAAGTTAGCGGGAGTGTAGGAACCGGGGAGCTGTTTTTT

D gene: -
V gene: TRBV11-3
J gene: TRBJ2-5
clone size: -
CDR3 protein: CASSLEGKTQYF
CDR3 DNA: TGTGCCAGCAGCTTAGAAGGAAAGACCCAGTACTTC

D gene: TRBD1
V gene: TRBV13
J gene: TRBJ2-7
clone size: once
CDR3 protein: CASSSVVILSDRAPYEQYF
CDR3 DNA: TGTGCCAGCAGCTCCGTAGTAATACTTTCGGACAGGGCGCCTTACGAGCAGTACTTC

D gene: -
V gene: TRBV30
J gene: TRBJ1-2
clone size: once
CDR3 protein: CAWSTVGANYGYTF
CDR3 DNA: TGTGCCTGGAGTACCGTGGGGGCTAACTATGGCTACACCTTC

D gene: -
V gene: TRBV5-1
J gene: TRBJ1-4
clone size: -
CDR3 protein: CASSPHGGRLGEKLFF
CDR3 DNA: TGCGCCAGCAGCCCGCACGGGGGGCGCTTGGGTGAAAAACTGTTTTTT

D gene: -
V gene: TRBV18
J gene: TRBJ2-5
clone size: -
CDR3 protein: CASSPSGARETQYF
CDR3 DNA: TGTGCCAGCTCACCATCGGGGGCGAGGGAGACCCAGTACTTC

D gene: TRBD1
V gene: TRBV7-8
J gene: TRBJ1-4
clone size: -
CDR3 protein: CASRHDVRDRGIEKLFF
CDR3 DNA: TGTGCCAGCAGACACGACGTCAGGGACAGGGGGATTGAAAAACTGTTTTTT

D gene: -
V gene: TRBV9
J gene: TRBJ2-3
clone size: -
CDR3 protein: CASSLHISGSTDTQYF
CDR3 DNA: TGTGCCAGCAGCCTTCACATCAGCGGGAGCACAGATACGCAGTATTTT

D gene: TRBD2
V gene: TRBV5-1
J gene: TRBJ2-7
clone size: -
CDR3 protein: CASSTRTSGQGEQYF
CDR3 DNA: TGCGCCAGCAGCACCAGGACTAGCGGACAGGGAGAGCAGTACTTC

D gene: TRBD2
V gene: TRBV11-3
J gene: TRBJ2-1
clone size: once
CDR3 protein: CASSLGASGYSSDEQFF
CDR3 DNA: TGTGCCAGCAGCTTAGGGGCTAGCGGGTACTCCTCGGATGAGCAGTTCTTC

D gene: -
V gene: TRBV28
J gene: TRBJ2-1
clone size: few
CDR3 protein: CASSLPPGQEAEQFF
CDR3 DNA: TGTGCCAGCAGTTTACCCCCCGGGCAGGAGGCCGAGCAGTTCTTC

D gene: TRBD1
V gene: TRBV11-1
J gene: TRBJ2-7
clone size: -
CDR3 protein: CASSFDRGRVQYF
CDR3 DNA: TGTGCCAGCAGCTTTGACAGGGGGCGCGTGCAGTACTTC

D gene: TRBD1
V gene: TRBV30
J gene: TRBJ1-4
clone size: few
CDR3 protein: CASQRGTGVEKLFF
CDR3 DNA: TGTGCCTCACAACGGGGGACAGGGGTGGAAAAACTGTTTTTT

D gene: -
V gene: TRBV5-4
J gene: TRBJ2-1
clone size: -
CDR3 protein: CASSLGLPGPGTFINEQFF
CDR3 DNA: TGTGCCAGCAGCTTGGGACTTCCAGGGCCCGGGACCTTCATCAATGAGCAGTTCTTC

D gene: TRBD2
V gene: TRBV9
J gene: TRBJ2-4
clone size: -
CDR3 protein: CASSVGLAENIQYF
CDR3 DNA: TGTGCCAGCAGCGTAGGACTAGCGGAAAACATTCAGTACTTC

D gene: TRBD1
V gene: TRBV6-6
J gene: TRBJ1-2
clone size: few
CDR3 protein: CASSRGQGADGYTF
CDR3 DNA: TGTGCCAGCAGTAGGGGACAGGGGGCGGATGGCTACACCTTC

D gene: -
V gene: TRBV30
J gene: TRBJ1-2
clone size: -
CDR3 protein: CAWSVLGHNYGYTF
CDR3 DNA: TGTGCCTGGAGTGTACTAGGCCACAACTATGGCTACACCTTC

D gene: TRBD1
V gene: TRBV11-2
J gene: TRBJ2-5
clone size: -
CDR3 protein: CASSSRKSYRGRLETQYF
CDR3 DNA: TGTGCCAGCAGCTCCAGAAAGTCATACAGGGGGAGGCTGGAGACCCAGTACTTC

D gene: -
V gene: TRBV7-3
J gene: TRBJ1-5
clone size: -
CDR3 protein: CASSLAGSISQPQHF
CDR3 DNA: TGTGCCAGCAGCTTAGCAGGGTCTATCAGTCAGCCCCAGCATTTT

D gene: TRBD1
V gene: TRBV10-1
J gene: TRBJ2-7
clone size: few
CDR3 protein: CASIGCRGRGYEQYF
CDR3 DNA: TGCGCCAGCATCGGATGCAGGGGGCGGGGCTACGAGCAGTACTTC

D gene: TRBD2
V gene: TRBV5-4
J gene: TRBJ2-3
clone size: -
CDR3 protein: CAGTSGTDTQYF
CDR3 DNA: TGTGCCGGGACTAGCGGGACAGATACGCAGTATTTT

D gene: -
V gene: TRBV5-4
J gene: TRBJ2-1
clone size: -
CDR3 protein: CASSSQQGGNEQFF
CDR3 DNA: TGTGCCAGCAGCTCTCAACAGGGAGGCAATGAGCAGTTCTTC

D gene: TRBD2
V gene: TRBV28
J gene: TRBJ2-1
clone size: -
CDR3 protein: CASSTGRTYNEQFF
CDR3 DNA: TGTGCCAGCAGCACCGGGAGGACCTACAATGAGCAGTTCTTC

D gene: -
V gene: TRBV7-8
J gene: TRBJ1-3
clone size: -
CDR3 protein: CASSPDSGARGNTIYF
CDR3 DNA: TGTGCCAGCAGCCCCGATTCGGGGGCCAGGGGAAACACCATATATTTT

D gene: TRBD2
V gene: TRBV28
J gene: TRBJ2-1
clone size: -
CDR3 protein: CASSSTTSGSRYNEQFF
CDR3 DNA: TGTGCCAGCAGTTCAACGACTAGCGGGAGCCGTTACAATGAGCAGTTCTTC

D gene: -
V gene: TRBV29-1
J gene: TRBJ2-3
clone size: -
CDR3 protein: CSVERRGADTQYF
CDR3 DNA: TGCAGCGTTGAACGGAGGGGCGCAGATACGCAGTATTTT

D gene: -
V gene: TRBV28
J gene: TRBJ2-7
clone size: -
CDR3 protein: CASRPQSITYEQYF
CDR3 DNA: TGTGCCAGCAGGCCCCAGAGTATCACCTACGAGCAGTACTTC

D gene: -
V gene: TRBV13
J gene: TRBJ2-2
clone size: -
CDR3 protein: CASSLGTVTGELFF
CDR3 DNA: TGTGCCAGCAGCTTAGGGACAGTCACCGGGGAGCTGTTTTTT